The rows below give T cell receptor beta chains drawn from one sample of a study of blood T cell repertoires in COVID-19. Sequenced by immunoSEQ multiplex PCR; TCRdb stores in-frame clones only, minus some. The sample yields tens of thousands of clones, 80% seen once. The sample consisted of peripheral blood. The source is a human donor in a cohort sampled during active COVID-19. Each CDR3 is given without its conserved first and last residue. Clone size is given for some rows only: seen once, a few or many times, or a class if the clone is expanded.

-,TRBV28,ASTTSGRAWQY
-,TRBV5-4,ASSLDGNSYEQY
-,TRBV9,ASSVGTSGGTDTQY
-,TRBV3-1/TRBV3-2,ASSLGQTNSPLH
few,TRBV30,AWRYSGNTIY
-,TRBV5-1,ASSLAGANEKLF
-,TRBV4-2,ASSHRLAGGNSSYNEQF
once,TRBV1,TSSQEGAPGSRETQY
-,TRBV7-2,ASSLPGQSISYEQY
few,TRBV4-2,ASSQAGGGGYEQY
-,TRBV28,ASSLVRGSGYT
-,TRBV2,ASSGTHTNTGELF
-,TRBV6-6,ASRPAQPGGPGYT
-,TRBV2,ASTGNTEAF
few,TRBV6-5,ASRRQVDDGYT
-,TRBV3-1/TRBV3-2,ASSPPHIPYEQY
-,TRBV3-1/TRBV3-2,ASSELQGAGANVLT
-,TRBV5-1,ASSGLPLTTENTEAF
-,TRBV19,ASSPSLRTGQHTEAF
-,TRBV6-6,ASSQPGQGSYEQY
few,TRBV5-1,ASSLFRGTEAF
-,TRBV9,ASSVARGDRVSGNTIY
-,TRBV11-3,ASSRTGVNYEQY
once,TRBV7-6,ASSLLTGTTNEKLF